Below, 12 T cell receptor beta chains from the same sample are listed, as sequenced in a study of cytomegalovirus exposure and HLA in healthy donors. 13 Jbeta primers and 60 Vbeta primers were used for the PCR. Generated by immunoSEQ multiplex PCR, the TCRdb table keeps only in-frame clones and is missing some. The data show 76,000 or so clones, 79% seen once. The sample taken for sequencing was PBMCs. These receptors all come from a man aged 30 to 39 in good health and CMV-seronegative.

The sample holds a few counts of this clone. The chain employs TRBV10-1 and TRBJ1-3; a weak D match, TRBD1 (6 bases). Germline CDR1 WNHNN, CDR2 SYGVQD (reference sequence). The CDR3 covers 17 residues. V dropped 6 bases and J dropped 4 bases, with 22 bases sitting between them. The CDR3 region has the DNA TGCGCCAGCAGCGAACTCACCGGGACAAAAGCCGGAAACACCATATATTTT. Translation: CASSELTGTKAGNTIYF.

V is TRBV21-1 and J is TRBJ2-2; TRBD2, the D gene given by the table, was not confirmed from the DNA. TRBV21-1 is flagged as a pseudogene. This CDR3 contains 20 residues. The CDR3 DNA reads TGTGCCAGCAGCAAGGATCTCGGACTAGCGGGAGGTCCGAACACCGGGGAGCTGTTTTTT. Amino acids: CASSKDLGLAGGPNTGELFF.

The rearrangement uses TRBV7-9 and TRBJ2-7; 8 nucleotides match TRBD1. The germline gives CDR1 SEHNR, CDR2 FQNEAQ (reference sequence). This CDR3 has 13 residues. V shed 3 bases, J shed 6 bases, and the junction held 4 bases outside the gene matches. The CDR3 region is CASSFRTGGEQYF. In nucleotides, the CDR3 is TGTGCCAGCAGCTTCAGAACAGGGGGCGAGCAGTACTTC.

The gene calls are TRBV5-8 and TRBJ2-1; TRBD1 is a possible D gene (6 bases). The ends were cut back, 7 bases at V and 4 bases at J, with 12 bases in the middle. This CDR3 has 13 amino acids. CDR1 and CDR2 from the germline V gene are SGHTS and YDEGEE. CDR3 region: CASSPDRYNEQFF. CDR3 bases: TGTGCCAGCTCTCCCGACAGGTACAATGAGCAGTTCTTC.

The V gene is TRBV4-1, the J gene TRBJ1-4, with D maybe TRBD1 (6 bases). CDR1 MGHRA and CDR2 YSYEKL come from the germline V gene. The V end lost 6 bases, the J end lost 3 bases, and 17 bases lay between the germline ends. The CDR3 spans 16 residues. The CDR3 is CASRQTPGVSNEKLFF. The CDR3 region has the DNA TGCGCCAGCAGACAAACACCAGGGGTTTCTAATGAAAAACTGTTTTTT.

The V call is TRBV9, the J call TRBJ2-5, with 9 bases aligning to TRBD1. V was clipped by 6 bases and J by 2 bases; unmatched bases: 8. Germline-derived CDR1 and CDR2 are SGDLS and YYNGEE. This CDR3 region has 15 residues. The CDR3: CASTPGQGLQETQYF. DNA for the CDR3: TGTGCCAGCACTCCGGGACAGGGCCTTCAAGAGACCCAGTACTTC.

The V and J genes are TRBV2 and TRBJ1-3; TRBD1 is a possible D gene (6 bases). CDR1 and CDR2 (germline): SNHLY, FYNNEI. The CDR3 consists of 16 residues. The V gene lost 0 bases and the J gene lost 0 bases, with 9 bases spanning the gap. In DNA form, the CDR3 reads TGTGCCAGCAGTGAAGCCACAGGGTCCTCTGGAAACACCATATATTTT. Translating it yields CASSEATGSSGNTIYF. The full variable domain, its missing parts supplied by reference TRBV2 and TRBJ1-3, is EPEVTQTPSHQVTQMGQEVILRCVPISNHLYFYWYRQILGQKVEFLVSFYNNEISEKSEIFDDQFSVERPDGSNFTLKIRSTKLEDSAMYFCASSEATGSSGNTIYFGEGSWLTVV.

This clone was seen only once. The chain uses TRBV9 and TRBJ1-6; 9 nucleotides align to TRBD1. V lost 3 bases and J lost 7; bases outside the gene matches: 5. The germline V gene has CDR1 SGDLS and CDR2 YYNGEE. The CDR3 runs to 15 residues. In nucleotides, the CDR3 is TGTGCCAGCAGCGGGGGACAGGGCCCAAATTCACCCCTCCACTTT. Its translation is CASSGGQGPNSPLHF.

Only a few counts were recorded for this clone. This chain links TRBV4-1 with TRBJ2-7; 7 bases are shared with TRBD1. Germline trimming cut 0 bases from V and 3 bases from J; bases unmatched to any gene: 5. The CDR3 has 15 amino acids. Germline lookup yields CDR1 MGHRA and CDR2 YSYEKL. The DNA of the CDR3 is TGCGCCAGCAGCCAAGAAGGGTACAGGGGCTACGAGCAGTACTTC. Protein sequence: CASSQEGYRGYEQYF.

This clone was seen only a few times. At one of its ends the junction is not consistent with the germline gene, which may arise from a read error. This rearrangement joins TRBV7-9 to TRBJ1-1; D gene uncertain. The CDR3 runs to 12 residues. The germline V gene encodes CDR1 SEHNR and CDR2 FQNEAQ (reference sequence). The CDR3 is CSSTRGYTEAFF. CDR3 DNA sequence: TGTTCCAGCACCCGAGGGTACACTGAAGCTTTCTTT.

The rearrangement links TRBV11-1 to TRBJ1-5, with 8 bases aligning to TRBD1. CDR1 is SGHAT, CDR2 FQDESV, per germline (reference sequence). The V segment lost 5 bases and the J segment 5 bases; nucleotides outside the gene matches: 2. There are 13 residues in the CDR3. Here the CDR3 reads CASSLDRDQPQHF. The CDR3 DNA follows: TGTGCCAGCAGCCTGGACAGGGATCAGCCCCAGCATTTT.

The rearrangement links TRBV29-1 to TRBJ1-2, with TRBD1 identical over 9 bases. J gave up 8 bases and V 4 bases, and 5 bases lay outside the gene matches. Germline V gene data show CDR1 as SQVTM and CDR2 as ANQGSEA. This CDR3 is built from 12 residues. DNA for the CDR3: TGCAGCGTTGGGGACAGGGAGAGCGGCTACACCTTC. Encoded protein: CSVGDRESGYTF.